The next 10 T cell receptor beta chains were all read from a single sample in a study of identifying expanded T cells in peripheral blood. The table came from immunoSEQ multiplex PCR; TCRdb's copy has only in-frame clones and leaves some out. The table has some 120,000 clones, more than 80% seen once. Material: blood. These receptor sequences come from a person aged 18 to 75 in good health.

The J gene is TRBJ2-2, the V gene TRBV5-1; 8 nucleotides agree with TRBD1. The CDR3 totals 15 residues. V lost 2 bases, J lost 5 bases, and 5 bases stayed unmatched. Germline V gene data show CDR1 as SGHRS and CDR2 as YFSETQ. The chain's CDR3 is CASSFRQGATGELFF. The CDR3 DNA reads TGCGCCAGCAGCTTTCGGCAGGGGGCAACCGGGGAGCTGTTTTTT.

Written as DNA, the CDR3 is TGTGCCAGCTCACCAATAGAGACTGAAGCTTTCTTT. This gives the protein CASSPIETEAFF. The chain employs TRBV18 and TRBJ1-1, with D uncertain. The CDR3 is made up of 12 amino acids. Germline CDR1 KGHSH, CDR2 LQKENI. V lost 2 bases to trimming and J lost 5 bases, with 6 bases between them.

This clone was seen only once. This chain links TRBV7-9 with TRBJ1-3, with 7 positions matching TRBD1. Trimming removed 6 bases from V and 4 bases from J; junction bases left unmatched: 9. CDR1 and CDR2 (germline): SEHNR, FQNEAQ (reference sequence). The CDR3 runs 15 residues. CDR3 residues: CASSPSTGLGNTIYF. The CDR3 DNA is TGTGCCAGCAGTCCCTCGACAGGGTTAGGAAACACCATATATTTT.

The chain employs TRBV30 and TRBJ2-7; TRBD2 is a possible D gene (6 bases). The V gene lost 0 bases and the J gene lost 0 bases, with 21 bases spanning the gap. The CDR3 runs to 18 residues. Germline CDR1 GTSNPN, CDR2 SVGIG (reference sequence). For the CDR3, the DNA is TGTGCCTGGAGTGTACGTTTGGGCGGGGTTGGAAGCTCCTACGAGCAGTACTTC. Translation gives CAWSVRLGGVGSSYEQYF.

The chain joins TRBV4-3 to TRBJ2-1, with 7 nucleotides matching TRBD2. The CDR3 is 16 amino acids. The V gene end was trimmed by 7 bases and the J gene end by 6 bases; junction bases not matched to a gene: 15. From germline, CDR1 is LGHNA and CDR2 YSLEER. The CDR3 loop reads CASTRERAAGFNEQFF. The CDR3 nucleotides read TGCGCCAGCACCCGCGAGAGGGCAGCGGGGTTCAATGAGCAGTTCTTC.

The rearrangement joins TRBV5-1 to TRBJ2-1, with 12 bases identical to TRBD2. The V and J ends lost 4 bases and 9 bases, in that order; junction bases with no gene match: 8. The germline CDR1 and CDR2 sequences are SGHRS and YFSETQ. CDR3 length: 15 residues. This chain's CDR3 is CASSLKLAGGGEQFF. For the CDR3, the DNA is TGCGCCAGCAGCCTAAAACTAGCGGGGGGTGGTGAGCAGTTCTTC.

The V and J genes are TRBV7-9 and TRBJ1-4; TRBD1 might be the D (6 bases). Trimming removed 7 bases at V and 4 bases at J, with 10 bases between. Germline-derived CDR1 and CDR2 are SEHNR and FQNEAQ (reference sequence). The CDR3 spans 13 residues. The CDR3 loop reads CASKGDLNEKLFF. The DNA for the CDR3 is TGTGCCAGCAAGGGGGACCTTAATGAAAAACTGTTTTTT. The full variable domain, in which reference TRBV7-9 and TRBJ1-4 provide the parts outside the CDR3, is DTGVSQNPRHKITKRGQNVTFRCDPISEHNRLYWYRQTLGQGPEFLTYFQNEAQLEKSRLLSDRFSAERPKGSFSTLEIQRTEQGDSAMYLCASKGDLNEKLFFGSGTQLSVL.

The chain employs TRBV4-3 and TRBJ2-1, with D perhaps TRBD2 (6 bases). The V gene's germline CDR1 is LGHNA and CDR2 YSLEER. Trimming took off 4 bases at V and 6 bases at J, with 16 bases between the two ends. This CDR3 has 15 residues. CDR3 coding DNA: TGCGCCAGCAGCCGGGGGGTATCAGAAAGCAATGAGCAGTTCTTC. This translates into CASSRGVSESNEQFF.

This clone came up once. This rearrangement joins TRBV30 to TRBJ1-1; 10 bases match TRBD1. This CDR3 is 15 amino acids long. The germline V gene has CDR1 GTSNPN and CDR2 SVGIG (reference sequence). J lost 4 bases, V lost 4 bases, and 9 bases had no gene match. The CDR3 is CAWTDRDRGFTEAFF. CDR3 in DNA: TGTGCCTGGACCGACCGGGACAGGGGCTTCACTGAAGCTTTCTTT. The variable domain in full, completed from reference TRBV30 and TRBJ1-1, reads SQTIHQWPATLVQPVGSPLSLECTVEGTSNPNLYWYRQAAGRGLQLLFYSVGIGQISSEVPQNLSASRPQDRQFILSSKKLLLSDSGFYLCAWTDRDRGFTEAFFGQGTRLTVV.

The chain links TRBV25-1 to TRBJ1-1; 7 nucleotides agree with TRBD1. CDR3 length equals 14 residues. From germline, CDR1 is MGHDK and CDR2 SYGVNS. V was clipped by 3 bases and J by 3 bases; unmatched bases: 4. The CDR3: CASSDRGRYTEAFF. Written as DNA, the CDR3 is TGTGCCAGCAGTGATAGGGGGCGGTACACTGAAGCTTTCTTT.